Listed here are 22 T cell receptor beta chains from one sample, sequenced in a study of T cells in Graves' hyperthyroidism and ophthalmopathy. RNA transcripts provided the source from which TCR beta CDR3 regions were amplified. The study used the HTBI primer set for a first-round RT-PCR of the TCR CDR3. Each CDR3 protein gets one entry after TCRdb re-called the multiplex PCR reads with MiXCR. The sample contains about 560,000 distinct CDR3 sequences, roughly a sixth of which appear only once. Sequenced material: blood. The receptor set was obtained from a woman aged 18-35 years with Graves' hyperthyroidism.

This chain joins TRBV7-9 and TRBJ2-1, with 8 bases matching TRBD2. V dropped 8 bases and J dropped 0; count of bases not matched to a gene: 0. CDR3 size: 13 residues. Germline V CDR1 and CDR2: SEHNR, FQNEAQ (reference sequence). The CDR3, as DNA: TGTGCCAGCCTAGCGGGCTCCTACAATGAGCAGTTCTTC. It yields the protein CASLAGSYNEQFF.

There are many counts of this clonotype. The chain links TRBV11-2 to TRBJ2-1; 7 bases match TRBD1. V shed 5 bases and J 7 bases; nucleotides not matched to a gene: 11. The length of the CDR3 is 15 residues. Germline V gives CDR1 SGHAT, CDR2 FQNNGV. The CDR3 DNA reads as TGTGCCAGCAGCCCACCGGCACAGGGGTGGAATGAGCAGTTCTTC. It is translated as CASSPPAQGWNEQFF.

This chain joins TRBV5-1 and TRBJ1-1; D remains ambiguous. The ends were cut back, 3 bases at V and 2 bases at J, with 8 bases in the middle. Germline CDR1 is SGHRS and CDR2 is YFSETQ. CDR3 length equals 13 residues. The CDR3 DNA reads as TGCGCCAGCAGCTCCGGCAGCAACACTGAAGCTTTCTTT. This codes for CASSSGSNTEAFF.

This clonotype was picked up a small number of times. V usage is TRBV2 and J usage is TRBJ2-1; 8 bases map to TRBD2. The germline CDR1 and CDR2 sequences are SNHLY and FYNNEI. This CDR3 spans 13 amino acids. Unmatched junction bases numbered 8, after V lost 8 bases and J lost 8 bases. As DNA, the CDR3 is TGTGCCAGCGTCCAGCGGGAGACCCATGAGCAGTTCTTC. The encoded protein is CASVQRETHEQFF.

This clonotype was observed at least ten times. Here the CDR3 DNA reads TGTGCCAGTAGTTCCCGACAGGGACTATATGGCTACACCTTC. Its translation is CASSSRQGLYGYTF. The chain is built from TRBV19 and TRBJ1-2, with TRBD1 matching 7 bases. After removal of 5 bases from V and 5 bases from J, the junction contained 8 bases not matched to a gene. Looked up from germline, CDR1 is LNHDA and CDR2 is SQIVND (reference sequence). The CDR3 sequence is 14 residues long.

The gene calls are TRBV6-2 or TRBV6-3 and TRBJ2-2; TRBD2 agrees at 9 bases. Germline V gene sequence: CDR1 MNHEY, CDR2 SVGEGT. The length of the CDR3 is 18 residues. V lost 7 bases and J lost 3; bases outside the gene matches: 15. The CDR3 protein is CASINNVRGGADTGELFF. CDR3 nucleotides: TGTGCCAGCATCAACAACGTCCGCGGGGGGGCGGACACCGGGGAGCTGTTTTTT.

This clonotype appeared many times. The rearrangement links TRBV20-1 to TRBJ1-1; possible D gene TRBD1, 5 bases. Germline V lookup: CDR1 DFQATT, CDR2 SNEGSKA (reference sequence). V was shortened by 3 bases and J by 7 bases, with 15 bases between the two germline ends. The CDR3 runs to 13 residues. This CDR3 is CSASRQGGREAFF. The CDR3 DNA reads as TGCAGTGCTAGCAGGCAGGGAGGGCGTGAAGCTTTCTTT.

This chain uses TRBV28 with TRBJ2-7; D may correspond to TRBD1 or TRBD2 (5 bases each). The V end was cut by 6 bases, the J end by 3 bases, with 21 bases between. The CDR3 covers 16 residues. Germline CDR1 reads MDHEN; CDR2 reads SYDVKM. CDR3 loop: CASSVFQGVYRYEQYF. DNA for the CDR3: TGTGCCAGCAGCGTTTTCCAGGGAGTCTACCGCTACGAGCAGTACTTC.

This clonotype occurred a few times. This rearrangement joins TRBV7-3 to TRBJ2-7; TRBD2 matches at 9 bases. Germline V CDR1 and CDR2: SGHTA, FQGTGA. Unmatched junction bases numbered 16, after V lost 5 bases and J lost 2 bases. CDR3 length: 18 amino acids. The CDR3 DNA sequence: TGTGCCAGCAGCCAGAACCCCTTGGGAGCGGGGGGTACCTACGAGCAGTACTTC. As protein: CASSQNPLGAGGTYEQYF.

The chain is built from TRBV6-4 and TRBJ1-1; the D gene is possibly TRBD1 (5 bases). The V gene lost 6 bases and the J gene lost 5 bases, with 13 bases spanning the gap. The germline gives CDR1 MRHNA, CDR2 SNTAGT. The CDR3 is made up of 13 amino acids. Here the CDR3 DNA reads TGTGCCAGCAGCGAGACAGTTACTACTGAAGCTTTCTTT. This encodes CASSETVTTEAFF.

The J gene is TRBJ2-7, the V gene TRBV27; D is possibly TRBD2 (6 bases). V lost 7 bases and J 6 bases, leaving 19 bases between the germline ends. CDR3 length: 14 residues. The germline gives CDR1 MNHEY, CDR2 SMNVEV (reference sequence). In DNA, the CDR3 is TGTGCCAGCACCTCGTGGGGGGAGTCGGGCGAGCAGTACTTC. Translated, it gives CASTSWGESGEQYF.

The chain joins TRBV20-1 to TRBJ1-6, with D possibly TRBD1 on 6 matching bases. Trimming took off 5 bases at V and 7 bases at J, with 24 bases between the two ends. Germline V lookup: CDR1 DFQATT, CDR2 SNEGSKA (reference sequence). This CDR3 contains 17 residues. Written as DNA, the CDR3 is TGCAGTGCTTTACGCCTCGGACAGATTCTTACGAATTCACCCCTCCACTTT. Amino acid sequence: CSALRLGQILTNSPLHF.

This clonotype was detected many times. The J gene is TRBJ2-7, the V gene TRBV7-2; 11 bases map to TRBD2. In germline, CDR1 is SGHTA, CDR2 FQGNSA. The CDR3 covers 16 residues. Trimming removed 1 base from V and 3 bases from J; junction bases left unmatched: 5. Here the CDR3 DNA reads TGTGCCAGCAGCTTAGAAGGGACTAGCGGATACTACGAGCAGTACTTC. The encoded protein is CASSLEGTSGYYEQYF. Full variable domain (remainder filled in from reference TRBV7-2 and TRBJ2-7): GAGVSQSPSNKVTEKGKDVELRCDPISGHTALYWYRQSLGQGLEFLIYFQGNSAPDKSGLPSDRFSAERTGGSVSTLTIQRTQQEDSAVYLCASSLEGTSGYYEQYFGPGTRLTVT.

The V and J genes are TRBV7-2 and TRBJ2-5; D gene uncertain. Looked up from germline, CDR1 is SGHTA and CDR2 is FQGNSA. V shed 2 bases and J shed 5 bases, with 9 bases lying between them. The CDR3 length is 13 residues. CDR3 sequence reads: CASSLPRVETQYF. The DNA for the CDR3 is TGTGCCAGCAGCTTACCACGCGTGGAGACCCAGTACTTC.

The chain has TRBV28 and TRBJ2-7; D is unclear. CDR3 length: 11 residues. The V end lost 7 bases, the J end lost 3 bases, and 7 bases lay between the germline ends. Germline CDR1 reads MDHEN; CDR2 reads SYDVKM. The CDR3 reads CASKTSYEQYF. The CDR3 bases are TGTGCCAGCAAGACAAGCTACGAGCAGTACTTC. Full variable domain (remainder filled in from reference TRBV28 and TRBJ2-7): DVKVTQSSRYLVKRTGEKVFLECVQDMDHENMFWYRQDPGLGLRLIYFSYDVKMKEKGDIPEGYSVSREKKERFSLILESASTNQTSMYLCASKTSYEQYFGPGTRLTVT.

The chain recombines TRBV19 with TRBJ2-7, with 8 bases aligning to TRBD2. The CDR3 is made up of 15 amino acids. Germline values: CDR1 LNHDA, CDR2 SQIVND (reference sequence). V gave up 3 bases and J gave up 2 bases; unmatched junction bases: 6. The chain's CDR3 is CASSINPAGAYEQYF. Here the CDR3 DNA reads TGTGCCAGTAGTATTAACCCAGCGGGAGCCTACGAGCAGTACTTC.

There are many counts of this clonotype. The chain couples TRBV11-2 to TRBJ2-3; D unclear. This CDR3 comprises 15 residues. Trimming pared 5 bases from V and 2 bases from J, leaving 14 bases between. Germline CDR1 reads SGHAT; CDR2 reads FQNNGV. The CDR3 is CASSPRLEFTDTQYF. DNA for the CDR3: TGTGCCAGCAGCCCGCGACTCGAGTTCACAGATACGCAGTATTTT. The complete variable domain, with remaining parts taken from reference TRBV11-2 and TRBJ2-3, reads EAGVAQSPRYKIIEKRQSVAFWCNPISGHATLYWYQQILGQGPKLLIQFQNNGVVDDSQLPKDRFSAERLKGVDSTLKIQPAKLEDSAVYLCASSPRLEFTDTQYFGPGTRLTVL.

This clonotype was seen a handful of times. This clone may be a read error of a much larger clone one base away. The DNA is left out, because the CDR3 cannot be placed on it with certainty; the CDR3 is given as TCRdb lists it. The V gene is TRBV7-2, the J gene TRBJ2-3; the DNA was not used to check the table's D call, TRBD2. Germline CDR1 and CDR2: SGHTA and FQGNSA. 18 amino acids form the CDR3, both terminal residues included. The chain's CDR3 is CASSFYFGGGIGTDTRYF.

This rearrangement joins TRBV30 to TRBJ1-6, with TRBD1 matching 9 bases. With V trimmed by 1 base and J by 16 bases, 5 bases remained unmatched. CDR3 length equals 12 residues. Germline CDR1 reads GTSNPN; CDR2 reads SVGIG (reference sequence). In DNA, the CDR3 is TGTGCCTGGAGTGACCCCGGGACAGGGCTCCACTTT. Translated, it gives CAWSDPGTGLHF.

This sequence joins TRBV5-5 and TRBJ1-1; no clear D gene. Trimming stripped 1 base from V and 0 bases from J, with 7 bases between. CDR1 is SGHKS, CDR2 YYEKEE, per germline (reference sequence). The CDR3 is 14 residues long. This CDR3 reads CASSLPNLNTEAFF. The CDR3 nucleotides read TGTGCCAGCAGCTTGCCGAATTTGAACACTGAAGCTTTCTTT.

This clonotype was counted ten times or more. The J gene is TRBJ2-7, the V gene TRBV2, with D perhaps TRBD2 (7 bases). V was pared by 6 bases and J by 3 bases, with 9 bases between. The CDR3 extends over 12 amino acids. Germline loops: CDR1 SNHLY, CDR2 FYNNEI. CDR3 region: CASRGGGYEQYF. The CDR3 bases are TGTGCCAGCAGAGGGGGGGGCTACGAGCAGTACTTC.

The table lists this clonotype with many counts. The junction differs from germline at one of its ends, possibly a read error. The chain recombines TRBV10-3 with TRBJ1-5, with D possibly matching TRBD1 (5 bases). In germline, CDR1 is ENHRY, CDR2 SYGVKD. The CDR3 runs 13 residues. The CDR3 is CAINEGPRQPQHF. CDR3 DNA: TGTGCCATCAATGAGGGACCCCGGCAGCCCCAGCATTTT.